What follows is one T cell receptor (beta chain) and its context. These data come from a study of blood T cell repertoires in COVID-19. CDR3 length: 12 residues. Trimming stripped 4 bases from V and 4 bases from J, with 4 bases between. CDR1 SGHTA and CDR2 FQGNSA come from the germline V gene. Repertoires were generated with immunoSEQ multiplex PCR, while TCRdb's copy carries only in-frame clones and drops some. This sample has a few hundred thousand clones, with 88% found just once. This rearrangement joins TRBV7-2 to TRBJ2-2; D not resolved. This TCR came from a human donor in a cohort sampled during active COVID-19. The sample was peripheral blood. The CDR3 DNA reads as TGTGCCAGCAGCTCGTTCACCGGGGAGCTGTTTTTT. Its protein is CASSSFTGELFF.